This TCR beta chain was sequenced in a study of early T cells in non-severe SARS-CoV-2 infection. Study details: With bulk RNA from unsorted whole blood as input, sequencing yielded unpaired chains. The study, taken as a whole, reports: Anti-spike CD8 responses were favored in VDJdb matching, and private and CD4 specificities were missed.

This CDR3 region has 13 residues. Germline-derived CDR1 and CDR2 are SGHKS and YYEKEE (reference sequence). The trim removed 4 bases at V and 11 bases at J, leaving 12 bases unmatched. Individual cDNA molecules received unique molecular identifiers. MiXCR was run by TCRdb on the 5' RACE reads, yielding one entry per CDR3 protein. The sample consists of 53,000 or so distinct CDR3 sequences, roughly 12% of them appearing once. This clonotype was picked up many times. What it recognizes is unknown. The sample here was whole blood, taken at baseline. The receptor's source is an adult who was a healthcare worker with PCR-confirmed SARS-CoV-2 infection or an uninfected control (not recorded which). This chain uses TRBV5-5 with TRBJ2-7, with 7 bases that match TRBD1. The CDR3 is CASSPTTGPFEYF. The CDR3 nucleotides read TGTGCCAGCAGCCCCACGACAGGGCCGTTTGAGTACTTC.